These 5 T cell receptor beta chains were sequenced from one sample in a study of OX40 agonist ivuxolimab in advanced cancers. Receptor amplification or capture employed the immunoSEQ multiplex PCR assay. TCRdb retrieved this table from immuneACCESS and kept in-frame rearrangements only. Not all clones are present; in checked studies, unresolved V genes account for under half, and no reason is known for the remainder. Counted in this sample were roughly 69,000 clones; about nine tenths of them appeared once. The ten biggest clones cover roughly 3.7% of the sample. The sequences come from CD4+ or CD8+ T cells sorted from blood, collected in a trial of the OX40 agonist ivuxolimab. The receptor set was obtained from an adult with an advanced solid tumor such as melanoma, head and neck, liver or kidney cancer.

The genes are TRBV7-2 and TRBJ1-2; D possibly corresponds to TRBD1 (5 bases). Germline V gene data show CDR1 as SGHTA and CDR2 as FQGNSA. CDR3 length equals 13 residues. Trimming stripped 4 bases from V and 8 bases from J, with 14 bases between. DNA of the CDR3: TGTGCCAGCAGCTCTGGGACTGGAGTGGGCTACACCTTC. Translation: CASSSGTGVGYTF.

The genes are TRBV7-3 and TRBJ2-7, with TRBD2 matching 9 bases. V shed 2 bases and J 3 bases; nucleotides not matched to a gene: 5. The germline V gene has CDR1 SGHTA and CDR2 FQGTGA. The CDR3 has 15 residues. CDR3 sequence (DNA): TGTGCCAGCAGCTTAGGGGCTAGCGGGGTCTACGAGCAGTACTTC. The encoded protein is CASSLGASGVYEQYF.

This clone showed up just a few times. The genes are TRBV15 and TRBJ1-6; no reliable D call. Germline-derived CDR1 and CDR2 are LNHNV and YYDKDF (reference sequence). The CDR3 is 14 amino acids. Trimming shortened V by 1 base and J by 8 bases, and 9 bases separated the two germline ends. CDR3 sequence reads: CATSRGAQDSPLHF. CDR3 sequence (DNA): TGTGCCACCAGCAGAGGGGCGCAGGATTCACCCCTCCACTTT.

This chain connects TRBV19 to TRBJ2-5; 7 nucleotides line up with TRBD2. J lost 0 bases, V lost 5 bases, and 9 bases had no gene match. This CDR3 comprises 16 residues. Germline loops: CDR1 LNHDA, CDR2 SQIVND (reference sequence). The CDR3 protein is CASSLGLGRDQETQYF. The CDR3 nucleotides read TGTGCCAGTAGTCTTGGACTAGGGAGGGACCAAGAGACCCAGTACTTC.

The V and J genes are TRBV9 and TRBJ1-2; 9 bases align to TRBD1. This CDR3 is 13 amino acids long. The J segment lost 6 bases and the V segment lost 4 bases, leaving 4 bases of the junction unmatched. Germline V gene sequence: CDR1 SGDLS, CDR2 YYNGEE. CDR3 amino acids: CASSRRDRDGYTF. CDR3 DNA: TGTGCCAGCAGCCGGAGGGACAGGGATGGCTACACCTTC.